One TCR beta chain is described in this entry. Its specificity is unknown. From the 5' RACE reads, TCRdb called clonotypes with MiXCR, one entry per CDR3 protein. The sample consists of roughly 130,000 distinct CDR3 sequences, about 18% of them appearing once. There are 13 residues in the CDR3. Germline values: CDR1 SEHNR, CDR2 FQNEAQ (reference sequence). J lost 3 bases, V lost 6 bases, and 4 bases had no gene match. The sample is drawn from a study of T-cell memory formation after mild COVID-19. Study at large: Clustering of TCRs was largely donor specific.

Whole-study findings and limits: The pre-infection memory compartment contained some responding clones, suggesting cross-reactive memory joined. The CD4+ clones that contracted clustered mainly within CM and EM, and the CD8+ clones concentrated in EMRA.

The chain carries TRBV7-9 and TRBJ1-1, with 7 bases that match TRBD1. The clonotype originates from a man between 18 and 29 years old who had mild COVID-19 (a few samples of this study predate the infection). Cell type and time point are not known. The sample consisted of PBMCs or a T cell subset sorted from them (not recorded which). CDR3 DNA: TGTGCCAGCAGAAAAGACAGGGACACTGAAGCTTTCTTT. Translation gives CASRKDRDTEAFF.